These 11 T cell receptor beta chains share one sample of origin, sequenced in a study of CD8 T cells in ankylosing spondylitis. Findings and limits, study-wide: Roughly eight highly homologous variants made up a TCR beta motif that seemed to typify ankylosing spondylitis blood.

TCRdb itself ran the 5' RACE reads through MiXCR, one entry per CDR3 protein. Of approximately 400,000 distinct CDR3 sequences listed, 25% to 30% are singletons. Antigen specificity for these receptors is unknown. Sequenced: blood, either unsorted or a sorted T cell fraction (not recorded which). Receptors were obtained from a male donor with ankylosing spondylitis.

The gene calls are TRBV20-1 and TRBJ1-2; D is perhaps TRBD1 (6 bases). The V end lost 3 bases, the J end lost 1 base, and 12 bases lay between the germline ends. Germline lookup yields CDR1 DFQATT and CDR2 SNEGSKA (reference sequence). The CDR3 sequence is 14 residues long. The CDR3 DNA is TGCAGTGCTAGGCGGGGGCCGCTTAACTATGGCTACACCTTC. Amino acids: CSARRGPLNYGYTF.

This clonotype has more than one count but fewer than ten. V and J are TRBV5-4 and TRBJ2-1, with 10 bases lining up with TRBD2. Germline values: CDR1 SGHNT, CDR2 YYREEE (reference sequence). J lost 4 bases, V lost 0 bases, and 1 base had no gene match. This CDR3 region has 15 residues. The CDR3 DNA reads as TGTGCCAGCAGCTTGGATAGCGGGAGGTACAATGAGCAGTTCTTC. Protein sequence: CASSLDSGRYNEQFF.

This clonotype has only one observation. The chain couples TRBV14 to TRBJ1-1, with D possibly TRBD1 on 6 matching bases. The CDR3 covers 13 residues. Trimming removed 6 bases from V and 6 bases from J, with 14 bases in between. CDR1 and CDR2 from the germline V gene are SGHDN and FVKESK. CDR3 nucleotides: TGTGCCAGCAGAGGACAGAAAGTAGCTGAAGCTTTCTTT. It specifies CASRGQKVAEAFF.

The rearrangement joins TRBV20-1 to TRBJ2-1, with D tentatively TRBD1 (5 bases). Germline CDR1 DFQATT, CDR2 SNEGSKA (reference sequence). The V and J ends lost 1 base and 3 bases respectively, with 13 bases between them. The CDR3 has 15 residues. The CDR3: CSARAWGRNYNEQFF. DNA of the CDR3: TGCAGTGCTAGAGCCTGGGGCCGCAACTACAATGAGCAGTTCTTC.

V gene TRBV5-1 combines with J gene TRBJ2-2, with D possibly being TRBD2 (6 bases). The CDR3 sequence is 14 residues long. From germline, CDR1 is SGHRS and CDR2 YFSETQ. V dropped 7 bases and J dropped 7 bases, with 17 bases sitting between them. Here the CDR3 reads CASADLAERGELFF. Written as DNA, the CDR3 is TGCGCCAGCGCCGACTTAGCGGAGCGCGGGGAGCTGTTTTTT.

This clonotype showed up just a few times. The chain joins TRBV20-1 to TRBJ2-3, with D possibly TRBD1 on 6 matching bases. Germline-derived CDR1 and CDR2 are DFQATT and SNEGSKA (reference sequence). The CDR3 totals 16 residues. V shed 4 bases and J shed 3 bases, with 20 bases lying between them. The CDR3 bases are TGCAGTGCTACAACCCCCGTGGGCAGGGGAACAGATACGCAGTATTTT. This codes for CSATTPVGRGTDTQYF.

This clonotype came up a few times. The chain combines TRBV7-9 with TRBJ1-2, with a possible D match to TRBD1 (6 bases). The germline gives CDR1 SEHNR, CDR2 FQNEAQ (reference sequence). The CDR3 has 12 residues. V lost 3 bases to trimming and J lost 5 bases, with 7 bases between them. The CDR3 sequence is CASSFTGYGYTF. The CDR3 coding sequence is TGTGCCAGCAGCTTCACAGGGTATGGCTACACCTTC. Complete variable domain (other parts from reference TRBV7-9 and TRBJ1-2): DTGVSQNPRHKITKRGQNVTFRCDPISEHNRLYWYRQTLGQGPEFLTYFQNEAQLEKSRLLSDRFSAERPKGSFSTLEIQRTEQGDSAMYLCASSFTGYGYTFGSGTRLTVV.

The chain recombines TRBV3-1 with TRBJ2-7; no clear D. The length of the CDR3 is 16 residues. Germline values: CDR1 LGHDT, CDR2 YNNKEL (reference sequence). Trimming left V 0 bases short and J 2 bases short, with 14 bases between. CDR3 region: CASSQDLRRETYEQYV. The CDR3 DNA sequence: TGTGCCAGCAGCCAAGATCTTAGGCGAGAGACCTACGAGCAGTACGTC.

The CDR3 DNA reads TGTGCCAGCAGTCCCACACAGGGCTATGGCTACACCTTC. Translating it yields CASSPTQGYGYTF. V gene TRBV27 combines with J gene TRBJ1-2; a weak D match, TRBD1 (6 bases). Deletions cut 5 bases from V and 4 bases from J, with 11 bases between. CDR3 length: 13 residues. Per the germline V gene, CDR1 is MNHEY and CDR2 is SMNVEV (reference sequence).

This clonotype was recorded a few times. The chain carries TRBV20-1 and TRBJ2-1; 10 positions agree with TRBD2. The CDR3 length is 15 residues. V lost 6 bases, J lost 6 bases, and 11 bases stayed unmatched. In germline, CDR1 is DFQATT, CDR2 SNEGSKA (reference sequence). CDR3 region: CSAALALAGFNEQFF. CDR3 bases: TGCAGTGCCGCGCTGGCACTAGCGGGATTCAATGAGCAGTTCTTC.

The table lists this clonotype with a few counts. V is TRBV12-3 or TRBV12-4 and J is TRBJ1-2; D unclear. V was pared by 5 bases and J by 8 bases, with 9 bases between. This CDR3 spans 11 amino acids. The CDR3 loop is CASSTGEGYTF. CDR3 DNA: TGTGCCAGCAGTACGGGAGAGGGCTACACCTTC.